This T cell receptor beta chain was sequenced during a study of cytomegalovirus exposure and HLA in healthy donors (TCRdb year 2017). Background for the entire study: The roughly 650 repertoires of the first cohort and the approximately 130 validation repertoires were produced on the same platform, according to a later analysis. The aim of the study was to test whether cataloging public T cell receptors could identify signatures of past pathogen exposure. To predict cytomegalovirus infection status, the study brought together high-throughput TCR immunosequencing, statistical association of individual TCRs with disease status, and machine learning. In addition to the first cohort of roughly 670 subjects, a separate validation cohort of approximately 130 different subjects was used.

Remarks on this clone: It has no known antigen specificity. No much larger clone is present one base from it, and per-base qualities are unavailable.

Study-level results and caveats: A few of the identified cytomegalovirus-associated TCR beta chains were confirmed in vitro to be specific for cytomegalovirus antigens. A total of about 150 TCR beta chains were listed by the study as associated with cytomegalovirus. A later analysis had no HLA typing for the validation cohort, so co-occurrence there was scored across all 110 or so repertoires. The classifier was reported to diagnose cytomegalovirus status with high specificity and sensitivity in both the original cohort and the validation cohort. The authors suggested that the approach could potentially be generalized to other disease states and immunological phenotypes. Most TCR sequences were observed very rarely across donors, whereas some public TCRs were present in many individuals. A later analysis found that TCRs clustered in the first cohort also tended to co-occur in the 110 or so validation repertoires, with 94% of cluster scores above 0.

Library generation was performed with the immunoSEQ multiplex PCR assay. In the original analysis: To diagnose cytomegalovirus status from the catalog of TCR beta chain sequences, a statistical classification framework was built. As stored in TCRdb, this immuneACCESS dataset retains in-frame rearrangements with V and J assigned. A fraction of the clones does not appear; measured against another copy, unresolved V genes explain less than half of the discrepancy, and the remainder lacks a known reason. V and J calls and clone size come straight from that table; D and trimming were deduced from the DNA. Counted in this sample were approximately 150,000 clones; 87% of them appeared once. Less than 5.5% of the sample is taken by the ten largest. Its CDR3 holds 16 amino acids, cysteine through phenylalanine. CDR3 DNA is the only sequence kept; it has 48 bases, read in frame from the first base. The V end gives up 0 bases and the J end 5 bases, leaving 8 bases in the junction not matched to a gene. As encoded in the germline V gene, CDR1 is MNHNS while CDR2 is SASEGT.

Donors formed part of the validation cohort, which comprised 120 subjects and was distinct from the first cohort of 670 or so subjects. Sequenced sample: PBMCs. The rearrangement combines TRBV6-1 with TRBJ2-3; 7 bases in the junction line up with TRBD2. The receptor's source is a man aged 18 to 35 in good health and CMV-seropositive. The CDR3 reads as follows: CASSEARGTTGDTQYF. The nucleotide sequence reads as follows: TGTGCCAGCAGTGAAGCGCGGGGGACCACAGGAGATACGCAGTATTTT.